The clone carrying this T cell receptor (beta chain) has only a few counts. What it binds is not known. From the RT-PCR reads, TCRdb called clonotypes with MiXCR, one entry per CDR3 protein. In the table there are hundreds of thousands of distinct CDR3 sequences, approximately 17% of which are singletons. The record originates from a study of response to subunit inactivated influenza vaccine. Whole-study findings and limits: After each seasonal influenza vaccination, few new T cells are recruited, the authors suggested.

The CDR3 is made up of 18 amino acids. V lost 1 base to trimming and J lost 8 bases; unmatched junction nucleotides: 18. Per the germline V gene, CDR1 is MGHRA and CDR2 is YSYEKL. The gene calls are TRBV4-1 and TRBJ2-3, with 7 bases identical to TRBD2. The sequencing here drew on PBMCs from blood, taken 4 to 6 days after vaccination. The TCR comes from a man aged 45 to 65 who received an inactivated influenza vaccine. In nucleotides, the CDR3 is TGCGCCAGCAGCCAAGGTCCCGCGGGAGTACAGCGGGTGGGTACGCAGTATTTT. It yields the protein CASSQGPAGVQRVGTQYF.